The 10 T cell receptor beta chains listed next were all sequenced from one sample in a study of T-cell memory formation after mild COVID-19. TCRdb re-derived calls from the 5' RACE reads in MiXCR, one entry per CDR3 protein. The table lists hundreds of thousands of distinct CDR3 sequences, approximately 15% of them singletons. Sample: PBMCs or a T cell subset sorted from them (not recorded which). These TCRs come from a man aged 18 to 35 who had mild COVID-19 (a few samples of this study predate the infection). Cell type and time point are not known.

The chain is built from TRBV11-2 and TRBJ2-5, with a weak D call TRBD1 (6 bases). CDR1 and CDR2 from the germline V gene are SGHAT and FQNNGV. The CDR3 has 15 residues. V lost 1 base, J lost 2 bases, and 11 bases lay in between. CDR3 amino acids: CASSLVAGEQETQYF. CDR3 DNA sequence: TGTGCCAGCAGCTTAGTAGCAGGGGAACAAGAGACCCAGTACTTC.

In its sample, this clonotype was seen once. The CDR3 DNA sequence: TGTGCCAGCATCGCGAGCCCGATGGCTGAAGCTTTCTTT. It yields the protein CASIASPMAEAFF. V is TRBV12-3 or TRBV12-4 and J is TRBJ1-1, with D unresolved. V lost 7 bases to trimming and J lost 6 bases, with 15 bases between them. The CDR3 consists of 13 residues.

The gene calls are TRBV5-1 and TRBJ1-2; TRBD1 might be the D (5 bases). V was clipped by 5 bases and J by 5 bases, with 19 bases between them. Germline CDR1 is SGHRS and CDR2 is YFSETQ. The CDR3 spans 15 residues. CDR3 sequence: CASSTPVRGTYGYTF. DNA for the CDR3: TGCGCCAGCAGTACTCCCGTTCGGGGCACGTATGGCTACACCTTC.

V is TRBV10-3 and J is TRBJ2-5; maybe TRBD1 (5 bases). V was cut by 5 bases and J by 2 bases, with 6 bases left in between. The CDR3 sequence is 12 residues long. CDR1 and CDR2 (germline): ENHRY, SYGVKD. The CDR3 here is CAISRGQETQYF. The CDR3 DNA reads TGTGCCATCAGTAGGGGACAAGAGACCCAGTACTTC.

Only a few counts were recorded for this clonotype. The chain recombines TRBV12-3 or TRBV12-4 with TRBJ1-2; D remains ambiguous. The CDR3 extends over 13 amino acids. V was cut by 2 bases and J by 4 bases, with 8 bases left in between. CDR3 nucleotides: TGTGCCAGCAGTTTATCCCGGGTCTATGGCTACACCTTC. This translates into CASSLSRVYGYTF.

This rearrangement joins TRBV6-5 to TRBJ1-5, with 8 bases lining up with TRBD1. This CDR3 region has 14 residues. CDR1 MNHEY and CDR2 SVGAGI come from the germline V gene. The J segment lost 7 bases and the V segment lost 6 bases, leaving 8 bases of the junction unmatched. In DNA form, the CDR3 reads TGTGCCAGCAGCAGGTCAGGGGGCAGACAGCCCCAGCATTTT. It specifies CASSRSGGRQPQHF.

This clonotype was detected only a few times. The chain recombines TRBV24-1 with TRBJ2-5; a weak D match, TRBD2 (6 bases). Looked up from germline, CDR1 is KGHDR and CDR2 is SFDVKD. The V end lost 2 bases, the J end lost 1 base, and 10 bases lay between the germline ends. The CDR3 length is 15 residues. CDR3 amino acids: CATSDSRGVQETQYF. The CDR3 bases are TGTGCCACCAGTGATTCCCGCGGGGTCCAAGAGACCCAGTACTTC.

CDR3 protein: CASSEAARRGGYF. CDR3 DNA: TGTGCCAGCAGTGAAGCCGCGAGGAGAGGGGGGTACTTC. The chain links TRBV2 to TRBJ2-7, with D possibly matching TRBD1 (6 bases). CDR1 SNHLY and CDR2 FYNNEI come from the germline V gene. The V end lost 0 bases, the J end lost 12 bases, and 15 bases lay between the germline ends. The length of the CDR3 is 13 residues.

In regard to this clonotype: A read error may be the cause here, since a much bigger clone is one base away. CDR3 sequence: CSAVPGVTEAFF. The CDR3 nucleotides are TGCAGTGCTGTCCCGGGGGTCACTGAAGCTTTCTTT. The gene calls are TRBV20-1 and TRBJ1-1; tentatively, D is TRBD1 (5 bases). Trimming took off 5 bases at V and 4 bases at J, with 11 bases between the two ends. There are 12 residues in the CDR3. Germline lookup yields CDR1 DFQATT and CDR2 SNEGSKA (reference sequence).

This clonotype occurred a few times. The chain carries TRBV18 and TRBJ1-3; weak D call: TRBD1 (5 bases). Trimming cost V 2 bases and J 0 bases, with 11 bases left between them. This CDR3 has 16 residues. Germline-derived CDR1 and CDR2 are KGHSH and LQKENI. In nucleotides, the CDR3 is TGTGCCAGCTCACCATTTGACAGTGGCTCTGGAAACACCATATATTTT. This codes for CASSPFDSGSGNTIYF.